A single sample gave rise to the 3 T cell receptor beta chains below, sequenced in a study of blood T cell repertoires in COVID-19. Clones were read by immunoSEQ multiplex PCR, and TCRdb kept only the in-frame ones, dropping some. The sample has over 200,000 clones, 88% seen once. Sequences were obtained from peripheral blood. Every receptor here comes from a woman in her 40s who had recovered from COVID-19.

The gene calls are TRBV18 and TRBJ2-1; 7 nucleotides match TRBD1. V lost 2 bases and J lost 2; bases outside the gene matches: 6. Germline V gene data show CDR1 as KGHSH and CDR2 as LQKENI. This CDR3 is built from 16 residues. Here the CDR3 reads CASSPSGTATYNEQFF. The CDR3 bases are TGTGCCAGCTCACCAAGTGGGACAGCGACCTACAATGAGCAGTTCTTC.

This clone has only one observation. This sequence joins TRBV29-1 and TRBJ2-7, with D possibly matching TRBD2 (5 bases). The CDR3 has 13 amino acids. V lost 6 bases, J lost 3 bases, and 15 bases lay in between. Germline values: CDR1 SQVTM, CDR2 ANQGSEA. The CDR3: CSVALDSLYEQYF. The CDR3 region has the DNA TGCAGCGTCGCATTGGACTCCCTCTACGAGCAGTACTTC.

CDR3 residues: CAWRGAGAYYGYTF. The CDR3 coding sequence is TGTGCCTGGAGAGGTGCAGGGGCTTACTATGGCTACACCTTC. The gene calls are TRBV30 and TRBJ1-2; tentatively, D is TRBD1 (6 bases). CDR1 GTSNPN and CDR2 SVGIG come from the germline V gene (reference sequence). V was trimmed by 3 bases and J by 3 bases, leaving 14 bases between them. The CDR3 sequence is 14 residues long.